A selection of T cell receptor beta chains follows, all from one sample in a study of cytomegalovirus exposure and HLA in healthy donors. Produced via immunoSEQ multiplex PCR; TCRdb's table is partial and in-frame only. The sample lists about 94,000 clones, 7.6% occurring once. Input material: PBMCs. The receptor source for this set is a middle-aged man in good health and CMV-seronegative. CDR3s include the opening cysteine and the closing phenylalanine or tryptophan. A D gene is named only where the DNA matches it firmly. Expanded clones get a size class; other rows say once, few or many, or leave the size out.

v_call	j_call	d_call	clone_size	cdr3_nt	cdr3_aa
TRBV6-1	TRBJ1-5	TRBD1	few	TGTGCCAGCAGTGAAATACCCGGATCGGGACAGTTTAGCAATCAGCCCCAGCATTTT	CASSEIPGSGQFSNQPQHF
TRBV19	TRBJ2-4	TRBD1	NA	TGTGCCAGTAGTATAGGCACCGTTGGACAGGGAAACATTCAGTACTTC	CASSIGTVGQGNIQYF
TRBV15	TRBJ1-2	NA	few	TGTGCCACCAGCAGAGATCTTGTTTATGGCTACACCTTC	CATSRDLVYGYTF
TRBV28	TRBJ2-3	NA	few	TGTGCCAGCAGTTTATGGGGAACGGGGACAGATACGCAGTATTTT	CASSLWGTGTDTQYF
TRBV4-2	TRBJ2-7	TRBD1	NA	TGTGCCAGCAGCCAAGCAAGTGGGACAGGGAGGACCTACGAGCAGTACTTC	CASSQASGTGRTYEQYF
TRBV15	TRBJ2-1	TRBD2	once	TGTGCCACCAGCAGCCGACTAGCGGGGTACAATGAGCAGTTCTTC	CATSSRLAGYNEQFF
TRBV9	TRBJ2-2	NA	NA	TGTGCCAGCAGCGTTAGGAACACCGGGGAGCTGTTTTTT	CASSVRNTGELFF
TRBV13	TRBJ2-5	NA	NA	TGTGCCAGCAGCTTACAGGGGCCAGAGACCCAGTACTTC	CASSLQGPETQYF
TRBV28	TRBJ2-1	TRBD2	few	TGTGCCAGCAGTTTAGCGGGGGGGGACAATGAGCAGTTCTTC	CASSLAGGDNEQFF
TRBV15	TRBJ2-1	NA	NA	TGTGCCACCAGCCTCGAACGAGGTAGCAGGGTGTTCTTC	CATSLERGSRVFF
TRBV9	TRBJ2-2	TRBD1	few	TGTGCCAGCGGCCGACAGGGCTCGAACACCGGGGAGCTGTTTTTT	CASGRQGSNTGELFF
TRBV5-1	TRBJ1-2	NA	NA	TGCGCCAGCAGCTTGGGGAGGGGCCAGAAAAATGGCTACACCTTC	CASSLGRGQKNGYTF
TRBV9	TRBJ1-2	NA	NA	TGTGCCAGCAGCGCCGACAGAGCCCCCTATGGCTACACCTTC	CASSADRAPYGYTF
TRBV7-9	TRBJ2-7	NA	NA	TGTGCCAGCAGCTTAGATCAACTCTCCTACGAGCAGTACTTC	CASSLDQLSYEQYF
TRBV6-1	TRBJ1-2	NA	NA	TGTGCCAGCAGCCCTACCCCCTATGGCTACACCTTC	CASSPTPYGYTF
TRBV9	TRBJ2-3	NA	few	TGTGCCAGCAGCGGGCTGACTAGGACAGATACGCAGTATTTT	CASSGLTRTDTQYF
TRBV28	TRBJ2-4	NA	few	TGTGCCAGCAGTTTGGCCGGGGGTTTAGCCAAAAACATTCAGTACTTC	CASSLAGGLAKNIQYF
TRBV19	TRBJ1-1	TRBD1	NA	TGTGCCAGTAGTATCCGGGGGACAGGGTTGACTGAAGCTTTCTTT	CASSIRGTGLTEAFF
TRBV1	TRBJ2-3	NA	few	TGCACCAGCAGCCCCCGTGAAGCGCCTCGCACAGATACGCAGTATTTT	CTSSPREAPRTDTQYF
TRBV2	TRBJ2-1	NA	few	TGTGCCAGCATGGTAGGACAGTCCTACAATGAGCAGTTCTTC	CASMVGQSYNEQFF
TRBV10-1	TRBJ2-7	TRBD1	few	TGCGCCAGCAGTCCCGGGACAGGGTCCTACGAGCAGTACTTC	CASSPGTGSYEQYF
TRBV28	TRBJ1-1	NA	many	TGTGCCAGCAAACCTCCGCGGGGGATGAACACTGAAGCTTTCTTT	CASKPPRGMNTEAFF
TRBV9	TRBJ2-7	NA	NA	TGTGCCAGCAGCGTAGGAGGGAGGAACGAGCAGTACTTC	CASSVGGRNEQYF
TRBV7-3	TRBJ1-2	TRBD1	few	TGTGCCAGCAGCTTAGACAGGGCCTATGGCTACACCTTC	CASSLDRAYGYTF
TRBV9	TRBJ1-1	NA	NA	TGTGCCAGCAGCCCAGAGGCGCGGCTGCACACTGAAGCTTTCTTT	CASSPEARLHTEAFF
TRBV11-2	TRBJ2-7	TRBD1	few	TGTGCCAGCAGCTGGGGACAGGGGGCTTTTGAGCAGTACTTC	CASSWGQGAFEQYF
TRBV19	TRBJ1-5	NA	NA	TGTGCCAGTAGGGAGACAGCTTTCGGTCAGGATCAGCCCCAGCATTTT	CASRETAFGQDQPQHF
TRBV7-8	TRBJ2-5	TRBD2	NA	TGTGCCAGCAGCTTCTCAGCGGGACGGGGGGAGACCCAGTACTTC	CASSFSAGRGETQYF
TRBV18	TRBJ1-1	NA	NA	TGTGCCAGCTCACCTAATCACAGGGACACTGAAGCTTTCTTT	CASSPNHRDTEAFF
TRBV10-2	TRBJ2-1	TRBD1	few	TGCGCCAGCAGTAATCAGGGGGCGAATCTCAATGAGCAGTTCTTC	CASSNQGANLNEQFF
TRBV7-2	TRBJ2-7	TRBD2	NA	TGTGCCAGCAGTAAAACTAGCGGGAGGGTCTACGAGCAGTACTTC	CASSKTSGRVYEQYF
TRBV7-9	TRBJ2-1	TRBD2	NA	TGTGCCAGCAGCTTAGGGGCAGCGGGAGCCAGGAATGAGCAGTTCTTC	CASSLGAAGARNEQFF
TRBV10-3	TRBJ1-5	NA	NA	TGTGCCATCAGTGATCCAGATCAGCCCCAGCATTTT	CAISDPDQPQHF
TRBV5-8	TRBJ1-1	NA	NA	TGTGCCAGCAGCTTGGGAGGTTGGCCTGAAGCTTTCTTT	CASSLGGWPEAFF
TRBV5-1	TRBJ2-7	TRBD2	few	TGCGCCAGCAGCTTGGGCGGGGGGGGCTACGAGCAGTACTTC	CASSLGGGGYEQYF
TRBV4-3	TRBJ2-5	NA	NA	TGCGCCAGCAGCCAAGATCTGCAGGTGATTGGGGAGCAGTACTTC	CASSQDLQVIGEQYF
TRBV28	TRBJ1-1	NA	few	TGTGCCAGCAGTTTAACAGGGTACACTGAAGCTTTCTTT	CASSLTGYTEAFF
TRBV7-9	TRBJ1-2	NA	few	TGTGCCAGCAGCTTCGAGACCGGGGCCGGGGGTGGCTACACCTTC	CASSFETGAGGGYTF
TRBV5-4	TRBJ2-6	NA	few	TGTGCCAGCAGCTTGGAAAACCTATTCGGGTCTGGGGCCAACGTCCTGACTTTC	CASSLENLFGSGANVLTF
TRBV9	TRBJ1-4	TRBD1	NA	TGTGCCAGCAGCGTTGGACAGGGGAGTGGAAAACTGTTTTTT	CASSVGQGSGKLFF